The subject of this entry is one T cell receptor (beta chain). Its specificity is unknown. The data were obtained in a study of cytomegalovirus exposure and HLA in healthy donors. Overall study results and limits: It was taken for granted in presence/absence analyses that sequencing depth across donors was roughly uniform.

Primers for the PCR totalled 60 Vbeta and 13 Jbeta. Measured with immunoSEQ multiplex PCR; TCRdb has only the in-frame clones, and not every one. The data contain roughly 140,000 clones, 70% of them seen just once; the ten biggest clones take up approximately 1.6%. The source of this sequence is a woman aged 25-40 years in good health and CMV-seronegative. The specimen sequenced was PBMCs.

CDR3 in amino acids: CASSLRGWNGYTF. The CDR3 nucleotides read TGTGCCAGCAGCCTCCGAGGCTGGAATGGCTACACCTTC. The V and J genes are TRBV9 and TRBJ1-2; D remains unclear. Deletions cut 4 bases from V and 6 bases from J, with 13 bases between. Germline CDR1 SGDLS, CDR2 YYNGEE. The CDR3 has 13 residues.